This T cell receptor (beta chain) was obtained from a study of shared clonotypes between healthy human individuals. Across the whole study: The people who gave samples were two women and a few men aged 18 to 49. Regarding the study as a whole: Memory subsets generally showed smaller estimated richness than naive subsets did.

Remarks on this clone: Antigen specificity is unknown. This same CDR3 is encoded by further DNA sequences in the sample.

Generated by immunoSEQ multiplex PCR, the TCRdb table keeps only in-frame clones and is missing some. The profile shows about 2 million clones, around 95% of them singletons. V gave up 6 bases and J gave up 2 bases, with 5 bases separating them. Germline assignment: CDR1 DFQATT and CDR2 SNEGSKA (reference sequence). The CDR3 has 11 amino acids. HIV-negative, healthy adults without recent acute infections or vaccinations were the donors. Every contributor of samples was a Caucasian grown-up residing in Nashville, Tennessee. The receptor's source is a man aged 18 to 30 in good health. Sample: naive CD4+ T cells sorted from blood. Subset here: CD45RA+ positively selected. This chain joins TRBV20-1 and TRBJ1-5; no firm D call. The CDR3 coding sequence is TGCAGTGCCCAGGGCAATCAGCCCCAGCATTTT. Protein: CSAQGNQPQHF.